Following are 27 T cell receptor beta chains from one sample sequenced in a study of T cell responses to AZD1222 COVID-19 vaccine listed by TCRdb under 2021. The time point label here, explained by the study, means: baseline before first vaccination. The library was generated by the immunoSEQ multiplex PCR assay. In TCRdb, the immuneACCESS table is reduced to in-frame sequences with V and J assigned. These tables do not hold every clone; where another copy was compared, an unresolved V gene accounts for under half, and the others remain unexplained. The sample yields 25,000 to 35,000 clones; more than 70% were counted once. The ten largest clones capture under 6.5% of the sample. The sample was peripheral blood, taken on day 0 of AZD1222 vaccination. The receptors derive from an adult in good health.

The CDR3 bases are TGCGCCAGCAGCTTGGCGAAACAGGGACCTCGTGGTAGTGAGCAGTTCTTC. Translating it yields CASSLAKQGPRGSEQFF. The chain combines TRBV5-1 with TRBJ2-1, with D possibly TRBD1 on 6 matching bases. The V end was cut by 0 bases, the J end by 9 bases, with 22 bases between. There are 17 residues in the CDR3. The germline gives CDR1 SGHRS, CDR2 YFSETQ.

The chain carries TRBV5-4 and TRBJ2-7; D unclear. This CDR3 region has 13 residues. The V end lost 0 bases, the J end lost 4 bases, and 8 bases lay between the germline ends. CDR1 and CDR2 from the germline V gene are SGHNT and YYREEE (reference sequence). The CDR3 here is CASSLGGEYEQYF. The CDR3 DNA reads TGTGCCAGCAGCTTGGGTGGTGAATACGAGCAGTACTTC.

This clone was counted only a few times. V and J are TRBV27 and TRBJ2-3; unclear D gene. V gave up 3 bases and J gave up 6 bases, with 10 bases separating them. Germline CDR1 is MNHEY and CDR2 is SMNVEV (reference sequence). The CDR3 has 13 residues. The CDR3 region is CASSFNSADTQYF. CDR3 bases: TGTGCCAGCAGTTTTAATTCAGCCGATACGCAGTATTTT.

The chain carries TRBV7-9 and TRBJ1-4; 7 positions match TRBD1. The CDR3 runs to 16 residues. Per germline, CDR1 SEHNR and CDR2 FQNEAQ (reference sequence). V lost 3 bases, J lost 7 bases, and 11 bases stayed unmatched. This CDR3 is CASSLSNQGGVEKLFF. CDR3 bases: TGTGCCAGCAGCTTGTCTAACCAGGGGGGAGTTGAAAAACTGTTTTTT.

The genes are TRBV3-1 (or the pseudogene TRBV3-2) and TRBJ1-4; 7 bases fit TRBD1. This CDR3 spans 14 amino acids. J gave up 7 bases and V 1 base, and 3 bases lay outside the gene matches. From germline, CDR1 is LGHDT and CDR2 YNNKEL (reference sequence). For the CDR3, the DNA is TGTGCCAGCAGCCAAGGACAGGGTTCTGAAAAACTGTTTTTT. It is translated as CASSQGQGSEKLFF.

The chain has TRBV7-9 and TRBJ1-6; D is ambiguous. Germline V CDR1 and CDR2: SEHNR, FQNEAQ (reference sequence). The V end lost 5 bases, the J end lost 13 bases, and 12 bases lay between the germline ends. This CDR3 spans 12 amino acids. CDR3 region: CASSQPESPLHF. For the CDR3, the DNA is TGTGCCAGCAGCCAACCGGAATCTCCCCTCCACTTT. The full variable domain, completed using reference TRBV7-9 and TRBJ1-6, is DTGVSQNPRHKITKRGQNVTFRCDPISEHNRLYWYRQTLGQGPEFLTYFQNEAQLEKSRLLSDRFSAERPKGSFSTLEIQRTEQGDSAMYLCASSQPESPLHFGNGTRLTVT.

The gene calls are TRBV7-8 and TRBJ2-1, with no clear D. Germline loops: CDR1 SGHVS, CDR2 FQNEAQ. CDR3 length: 12 residues. The germline V and J ends were trimmed by 5 bases and 8 bases, with 10 bases remaining between them. The CDR3 loop reads CASSPPSYEQFF. In nucleotides, the CDR3 is TGTGCCAGCAGCCCTCCGAGCTATGAGCAGTTCTTC.

The table lists this clone with a count of one. The chain carries TRBV18 and TRBJ2-6; D remains unclear. The V end was cut by 2 bases, the J end by 2 bases, with 13 bases between. CDR3 length: 17 residues. Germline V gives CDR1 KGHSH, CDR2 LQKENI. CDR3 protein: CASSPSHNIPGANVLTF. The CDR3 DNA reads TGTGCCAGCTCACCAAGTCACAACATCCCTGGGGCCAACGTCCTGACTTTC.

V is TRBV9 and J is TRBJ2-1, with D hard to call. Germline lookup yields CDR1 SGDLS and CDR2 YYNGEE. This CDR3 is built from 16 residues. Trimming cost V 0 bases and J 0 bases, with 10 bases left between them. The CDR3 region has the DNA TGTGCCAGCAGCGTAGTTCCTCTAAGCTCCTACAATGAGCAGTTCTTC. Translation: CASSVVPLSSYNEQFF.

This clone was recorded a few times. V gene TRBV2 combines with J gene TRBJ2-5, with D perhaps given as TRBD1 or TRBD2 (6 bases each). The CDR3 is made up of 14 amino acids. V was clipped by 6 bases and J by 1 base, with 12 bases between them. Germline lookup yields CDR1 SNHLY and CDR2 FYNNEI. The CDR3 protein is CASSWRGTQETQYF. The CDR3 DNA is TGTGCCAGCAGCTGGAGGGGGACCCAAGAGACCCAGTACTTC.

The J gene is TRBJ2-3, the V gene TRBV15; 15 positions match TRBD2. V was clipped by 10 bases and J by 5 bases; unmatched bases: 4. There are 14 residues in the CDR3. The germline V gene has CDR1 LNHNV and CDR2 YYDKDF (reference sequence). The CDR3 reads CAIRTSGRGDTQYF. For the CDR3, the DNA is TGTGCCATCCGGACTAGCGGGAGGGGAGATACGCAGTATTTT.

The rearrangement uses TRBV3-1 (or the pseudogene TRBV3-2) and TRBJ2-2, with D perhaps TRBD1 or TRBD2 (5 bases each). The CDR3 contains 17 residues. V was trimmed by 0 bases and J by 4 bases, leaving 15 bases between them. Germline V lookup: CDR1 LGHDT, CDR2 YNNKEL (reference sequence). The DNA of the CDR3 is TGTGCCAGCAGCCAAGAAGGGACGCGGGCGATCACCGGGGAGCTGTTTTTT. This encodes CASSQEGTRAITGELFF.

The chain carries TRBV29-1 and TRBJ2-5, with TRBD2 as a possible D gene (5 bases). Germline CDR1 and CDR2: SQVTM and ANQGSEA. Trimming left V 3 bases short and J 0 bases short, with 5 bases between. The CDR3 has 12 residues. The CDR3 DNA is TGCAGCGTTGAGACTAACCAAGAGACCCAGTACTTC. Its protein is CSVETNQETQYF. Full variable domain (remainder filled in from reference TRBV29-1 and TRBJ2-5): SAVISQKPSRDICQRGTSLTIQCQVDSQVTMMFWYRQQPGQSLTLIATANQGSEATYESGFVIDKFPISRPNLTFSTLTVSNMSPEDSSIYLCSVETNQETQYFGPGTRLLVL.

There are a few counts of this clone. The chain carries TRBV4-2 and TRBJ1-1; D not resolved. This CDR3 is built from 13 residues. CDR1 and CDR2 (germline): LGHNA, YNFKEQ. V lost 3 bases and J lost 1, with 6 bases in between. The DNA for the CDR3 is TGTGCCAGCAGCCACGGTAGGAACACTGAAGCTTTCTTT. Translating it yields CASSHGRNTEAFF.

The V gene is TRBV30, the J gene TRBJ2-1; D might be TRBD1 or TRBD2, each matching 5 bases. Trimming left V 5 bases short and J 5 bases short, with 22 bases between. The CDR3 length is 16 residues. From germline, CDR1 is GTSNPN and CDR2 SVGIG (reference sequence). The CDR3 DNA reads as TGTGCCTGGGGGGCTGGACGCCGGGAATACAACAATGAGCAGTTCTTC. It yields the protein CAWGAGRREYNNEQFF.

The chain carries TRBV23-1 and TRBJ2-7, with 9 bases aligning to TRBD2. TRBV23-1 belongs to the ORF category, with a function that is uncertain. The trim removed 1 base at V and 3 bases at J, leaving 7 bases unmatched. CDR3 size: 16 residues. The CDR3 reads CASSQLLAGPLYEQYV. As DNA, the CDR3 is TGCGCCAGCAGTCAATTGCTAGCGGGGCCACTCTACGAGCAGTACGTC.

The CDR3: CASSLEGARSYSNQPQHF. DNA for the CDR3: TGTGCCAGTAGTCTTGAAGGAGCCCGGAGTTATAGCAATCAGCCCCAGCATTTT. The chain recombines TRBV19 with TRBJ1-5; D ambiguous. The V gene's germline CDR1 is LNHDA and CDR2 SQIVND (reference sequence). CDR3 length: 18 residues. Trimming removed 5 bases at V and 0 bases at J, with 20 bases between. Looking up the rest from reference TRBV19 and TRBJ1-5 gives the full variable domain: DGGITQSPKYLFRKEGQNVTLSCEQNLNHDAMYWYRQDPGQGLRLIYYSQIVNDFQKGDIAEGYSVSREKKESFPLTVTSAQKNPTAFYLCASSLEGARSYSNQPQHFGDGTRLSIL.

This rearrangement joins TRBV19 to TRBJ1-1; D is unresolved. CDR1 and CDR2 from the germline V gene are LNHDA and SQIVND (reference sequence). The CDR3 is made up of 16 amino acids. V was pared by 2 bases and J by 2 bases, with 15 bases between. The CDR3 reads CASSIFGYWENTEAFF. CDR3 DNA sequence: TGTGCCAGTAGTATATTCGGGTACTGGGAAAACACTGAAGCTTTCTTT.

The chain is built from TRBV5-6 and TRBJ2-7; a weak D match, TRBD2 (5 bases). This CDR3 comprises 15 residues. CDR1 is SGHDT and CDR2 is YYEEEE in the germline V gene. Trimming left V 0 bases short and J 1 base short, with 11 bases between. The CDR3 protein is CASSLVTGRSYEQYV. CDR3 in DNA: TGTGCCAGCAGCTTGGTAACGGGAAGGTCCTACGAGCAGTACGTC.

V usage is TRBV19 and J usage is TRBJ2-3, with 7 positions matching TRBD1. Losses at the gene ends were 6 bases for V and 0 bases for J; bases not matched to a gene: 6. The CDR3 consists of 15 residues. CDR1 is LNHDA and CDR2 is SQIVND in the germline V gene (reference sequence). CDR3 residues: CASRSTGQSTDTQYF. The CDR3, as DNA: TGTGCCAGTAGATCAACGGGACAGAGCACAGATACGCAGTATTTT.

The chain links TRBV7-2 to TRBJ1-1; D not certain. This CDR3 has 15 residues. The V end was cut by 5 bases, the J end by 1 base, with 14 bases between. CDR1 is SGHTA and CDR2 is FQGNSA in the germline V gene. The CDR3 loop is CASSPPPGGNTEAFF. In nucleotides, the CDR3 is TGTGCCAGCAGCCCACCACCGGGAGGGAACACTGAAGCTTTCTTT.

This chain's CDR3 is CASSEQGPNNSPLHF. CDR3 nucleotides: TGTGCCAGCAGCGAACAGGGGCCCAATAATTCACCCCTCCACTTT. V usage is TRBV2 and J usage is TRBJ1-6; 7 bases are shared with TRBD1. This CDR3 contains 15 residues. With V trimmed by 6 bases and J by 5 bases, 7 bases remained unmatched. Germline-derived CDR1 and CDR2 are SNHLY and FYNNEI.

The rearrangement links TRBV4-1 to TRBJ2-1, with TRBD2 matching 9 bases. The CDR3 has 19 amino acids. Unmatched junction bases numbered 19, after V lost 4 bases and J lost 6 bases. The germline CDR1 and CDR2 sequences are MGHRA and YSYEKL. CDR3: CASSRRELAGGRTVNEQFF. CDR3 in DNA: TGCGCCAGCAGCCGGCGCGAATTGGCGGGAGGGCGAACGGTCAATGAGCAGTTCTTC.

In this sample, this clone turned up a few times. Different DNA sequences within this sample yield the same CDR3. The V and J genes are TRBV5-5 and TRBJ2-7; possible D gene TRBD1, 6 bases. The CDR3 totals 14 residues. The V end lost 3 bases, the J end lost 4 bases, and 14 bases lay between the germline ends. Per the germline V gene, CDR1 is SGHKS and CDR2 is YYEKEE (reference sequence). CDR3 nucleotide sequence: TGTGCCAGCAGCTCCGCGGGTACAGGGTACGAGCAGTACTTC. Its translation is CASSSAGTGYEQYF.

In the case of this clone: The junction shows a germline mismatch at one end, possibly a read error. The chain combines TRBV7-2 with TRBJ2-1; 7 nucleotides align to TRBD2. The CDR3 has 12 amino acids. Germline V gene data show CDR1 as SGHTA and CDR2 as FQGNSA. The DNA for the CDR3 is TGTGCCAGCAGCGTAGCGGGCTATGAGCAGTTCTTC. This gives the protein CASSVAGYEQFF.

This chain's CDR3 is CASSWAHYEPYEQYV. CDR3 DNA sequence: TGCGCCAGCAGCTGGGCCCACTACGAGCCATACGAGCAGTACGTC. The V gene is TRBV5-1, the J gene TRBJ2-7; D remains unclear. This CDR3 contains 15 residues. Looked up from germline, CDR1 is SGHRS and CDR2 is YFSETQ. The germline V and J ends were trimmed by 3 bases and 4 bases, with 17 bases remaining between them.

This clone turned up a few times. The J gene is TRBJ1-4, the V gene TRBV30, with D maybe TRBD1 (6 bases). V lost 0 bases, J lost 7 bases, and 12 bases lay in between. Germline V CDR1 and CDR2: GTSNPN, SVGIG (reference sequence). CDR3 size: 14 residues. The CDR3 reads CAWSVTARGEKLFF. The DNA for the CDR3 is TGTGCCTGGAGTGTAACCGCCAGGGGTGAAAAACTGTTTTTT.